The sequence of this T cell receptor beta chain was determined in a study of identical twins. Regarding the study as a whole: Conclusions leaned on cross-sectional statistical analysis and did not track the same donors over time. Models came in too low on out-of-frame TCR alpha sharing in monozygotic twins. Weaker excess twin sharing was seen among beta out-of-frame sequences.

Regarding this clonotype: Its antigen is currently unknown.

CDR1 SGHRS and CDR2 YFSETQ come from the germline V gene. The length of the CDR3 is 16 residues. V dropped 1 base and J dropped 6; count of bases not matched to a gene: 9. A universal primer site was added by template switching, and unique molecular identifiers were carried by the cDNA. MiXCR, run by TCRdb on the 5' RACE reads, gives a single entry per CDR3 protein. The sample holds 450,000 to 650,000 distinct CDR3 sequences, about 15% seen once. These same data were also listed under a study on yellow fever vaccine responses in identical twins.

The V call is TRBV5-1, the J call TRBJ2-2; 7 bases fit TRBD2. The sequenced sample consisted of CD4+ T cells sorted from blood. The receptor's source is a woman between 18 and 29 years old in good health. CDR3 DNA: TGCGCCAGCAGCTTGACGCGGACTAGAGGGGCCGGGGAGCTGTTTTTT. Amino acids: CASSLTRTRGAGELFF.